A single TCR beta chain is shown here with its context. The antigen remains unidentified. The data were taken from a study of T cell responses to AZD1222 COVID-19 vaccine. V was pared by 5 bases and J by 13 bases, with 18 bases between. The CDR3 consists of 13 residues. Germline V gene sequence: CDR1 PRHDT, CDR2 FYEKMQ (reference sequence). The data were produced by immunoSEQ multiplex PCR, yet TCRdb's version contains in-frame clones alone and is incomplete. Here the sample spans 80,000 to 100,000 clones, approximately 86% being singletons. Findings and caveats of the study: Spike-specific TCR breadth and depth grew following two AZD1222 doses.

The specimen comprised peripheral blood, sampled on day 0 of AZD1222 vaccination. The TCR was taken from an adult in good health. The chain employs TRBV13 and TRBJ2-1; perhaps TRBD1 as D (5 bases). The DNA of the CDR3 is TGTGCCAGCAGCGGAACCCCGGTACAGGTCCAGTTCTTC. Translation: CASSGTPVQVQFF.